These T cell receptor beta chains were read from a single sample in a study of cytomegalovirus exposure and HLA in healthy donors. Generated by immunoSEQ multiplex PCR, the TCRdb table keeps only in-frame clones and is missing some. The data show some 150,000 clones, around 80% seen once. The sample was PBMCs. All receptors derive from a man aged 40-55 years in good health and CMV-seronegative. Each CDR3 is given with its conserved first and last residue. The order of the fields is J gene, clone size, D gene, V gene, CDR3 DNA, CDR3 protein. A D gene is named only where the DNA matches it firmly. Rows may omit the clone size; those that give it use once, few, many or a size class.

>TRBJ2-7|NA|TRBD1|TRBV28
TGTGCCAGCAGGCGTTCGGGCTCAGGGGGCTCGCGAGCGTTCGAGCAGTACTTC
CASRRSGSGGSRAFEQYF
>TRBJ2-3|NA|TRBD2|TRBV19
TGTGCCAGTAGTATAGTTGCTAGCGGGATCACAGATACGCAGTATTTT
CASSIVASGITDTQYF
>TRBJ2-1|few|NA|TRBV6-5
TGTGCCAGCAGTTTGAACAGGGTGGGTGAGCAGTTCTTC
CASSLNRVGEQFF
>TRBJ2-5|NA|TRBD2|TRBV2
TGTGCCAGCAGTGGTAGTAGCGGGAGGTTCCAAGAGACCCAGTACTTC
CASSGSSGRFQETQYF
>TRBJ1-5|NA|NA|TRBV7-9
TGTGCCAGCAGCCAAATGGGACTTCAGAATCAGCCCCAGCATTTT
CASSQMGLQNQPQHF
>TRBJ2-1|few|TRBD2|TRBV4-3
TGCGCCAGCAGCCTCCTAGCGGGAGAGACTAATGAGCAGTTCTTC
CASSLLAGETNEQFF
>TRBJ2-7|NA|TRBD1|TRBV15
TGTGCCACCAGCAGAGCCACCATCCAAGGGGGCGCGGCGATTCCCTACGAGCAGTACTTC
CATSRATIQGGAAIPYEQYF
>TRBJ2-7|NA|TRBD1|TRBV5-5
TGTGCCAGCAGCTTGGGCGACAGGGTGCTTCTTGAGCAGTACTTC
CASSLGDRVLLEQYF
>TRBJ1-1|NA|TRBD1|TRBV14
TGTGCCAGCCTATTCCGGGGACAGGGGGAAGCTTTCTTT
CASLFRGQGEAFF
>TRBJ2-6|NA|TRBD2|TRBV28
TGTGCCAGCAGCTCGGGAGGTTCCGGGGCCAACGTCCTGACTTTC
CASSSGGSGANVLTF
>TRBJ1-2|NA|TRBD1|TRBV6-1
TGTGCCAGCAGTGAATCCAGGGGGGCGAACTATGGCTACACCTTC
CASSESRGANYGYTF
>TRBJ2-7|NA|TRBD2|TRBV11-2
TGTGCCAGCAGGTTCTTTAGCGGGAGCGAGCAGTACTTC
CASRFFSGSEQYF
>TRBJ2-5|NA|TRBD1|TRBV15
TGTGCCACCAGCAGAGACGGACAGGGTAAAGAGACCCAGTACTTC
CATSRDGQGKETQYF
>TRBJ2-3|NA|NA|TRBV28
TGTGCCAGCAGTTTAGCGGCAGATACGCAGTATTTT
CASSLAADTQYF
>TRBJ2-2|NA|TRBD2|TRBV4-1
TGCGCCAGCAGCCAAGAAAGCGGGAGGGCCGTCGGGGAGCTGTTTTTT
CASSQESGRAVGELFF
>TRBJ2-7|NA|TRBD2|TRBV27
TGTGCCAGCACTGCAGCGGGAGTGGGCGAGCAGTACTTC
CASTAAGVGEQYF
>TRBJ1-2|NA|NA|TRBV15
TGTGCCACCAGCAGAGAGGGGGCCGGGACAAGTACCTTC
CATSREGAGTSTF
>TRBJ1-1|NA|TRBD1|TRBV5-5
TGTGCCAGCAGCCCCCCGGGGGACAGTACCACTGAAGCTTTCTTT
CASSPPGDSTTEAFF
>TRBJ2-7|NA|TRBD2|TRBV9
TGTGCCAGCAGCCCCCGACTAGCGGGAGCCTACGAGCAGTACTTC
CASSPRLAGAYEQYF
>TRBJ1-6|few|TRBD1|TRBV6-1
TGTGCCAGCAGAACAGGGGGCGGGTATAATTCACCCCTCCACTTT
CASRTGGGYNSPLHF
>TRBJ2-1|once|TRBD2|TRBV5-1
TGCGCCAGCAGCTTGGACGGCGGGAGAGGTTACAATGAGCAGTTCTTC
CASSLDGGRGYNEQFF
>TRBJ2-2|once|TRBD2|TRBV7-9
TGTGCCAGCAGCTCCCTGGGGAGGGCCTCCACCGGGGAGCTGTTTTTT
CASSSLGRASTGELFF
>TRBJ1-1|NA|TRBD1|TRBV19
TGTGCCAGTACCCCACATTCATCCGGGACAGGGACAAACACTGAAGCTTTCTTT
CASTPHSSGTGTNTEAFF
>TRBJ2-3|NA|NA|TRBV19
TGTGCCAGTAGTCGGGATCAACCCGGGGATACGCAGTATTTT
CASSRDQPGDTQYF
>TRBJ2-5|NA|TRBD2|TRBV7-2
TGTGCCAGCAGCTTAGATGGTAGCGGGACGGAGACCCAGTACTTC
CASSLDGSGTETQYF
>TRBJ2-6|NA|TRBD2|TRBV7-9
TGTTCCAGCAGCTCCAGCGGGAGGGCCCTCTCTGGGGCCAACGTCCTGACTTTC
CSSSSSGRALSGANVLTF
>TRBJ2-3|NA|TRBD1|TRBV5-1
TGCGCCAGCAGCTTGGAGGGGACAGGGCCAGATACGCAGTATTTT
CASSLEGTGPDTQYF
>TRBJ1-1|NA|NA|TRBV5-1
TGCGCCAGCAGCTTGGTGGGCCCAATGAACACTGAAGCTTTCTTT
CASSLVGPMNTEAFF
>TRBJ2-1|NA|TRBD1|TRBV4-2
TGTGCCAGCAGCCGCAGTCAACAGGGGGATGAGCAGTTCTTC
CASSRSQQGDEQFF
>TRBJ2-1|NA|NA|TRBV7-9
TGTGCCAGCAGCCCCACTACTAGCCGCTCCTACAATGAGCAGTTCTTC
CASSPTTSRSYNEQFF
>TRBJ2-3|NA|TRBD2|TRBV30
TGTGCCTGGAGTGTGGGGAGGGGAGATACGCAGTATTTT
CAWSVGRGDTQYF
>TRBJ1-3|NA|NA|TRBV7-6
TGTGCCAGCAGCTTATTACATGCGGCTCCCCTCTCTGGAAACACCATATATTTT
CASSLLHAAPLSGNTIYF
>TRBJ2-1|NA|NA|TRBV19
TGTGCCAGTAGCCTAAGCAATGAGCAGTTCTTC
CASSLSNEQFF
>TRBJ2-7|NA|NA|TRBV5-1
TGCGCCAGCATTAACAGGGTAAATGGGAAGGCCGAGCAGTACTTC
CASINRVNGKAEQYF
>TRBJ1-5|NA|NA|TRBV7-9
TGTGCCAGCAGCTCCTCAGGGTACCAGCCCCAGCATTTT
CASSSSGYQPQHF
>TRBJ1-4|NA|NA|TRBV7-2
TGTGCCAGCAATAGGGGGACCGGAGGAGAAAAACTGTTTTTT
CASNRGTGGEKLFF
>TRBJ2-2|NA|NA|TRBV5-4
TGTGCCAGCAGCCAAGGGACACTAACGAACACCGGGGAGCTGTTTTTT
CASSQGTLTNTGELFF
>TRBJ2-6|NA|TRBD1|TRBV5-4
TGTGCCAGCAGCTCTCAGGGGGCTGGGGCCAACGTCCTGACTTTC
CASSSQGAGANVLTF
>TRBJ2-7|once|NA|TRBV11-2
TGTGCCAGCAGCTTAGCTAGTTTCGGGTACGAGCAGTACTTC
CASSLASFGYEQYF
>TRBJ2-1|NA|NA|TRBV30
TGTGCCTGGAGTCCGACTAGATCGTCCAATGAGCAGTTCTTC
CAWSPTRSSNEQFF
>TRBJ2-1|many|TRBD2|TRBV5-4
TGTGCCAGCCGCGGGGGGAGTTACAATGAGCAGTTCTTC
CASRGGSYNEQFF